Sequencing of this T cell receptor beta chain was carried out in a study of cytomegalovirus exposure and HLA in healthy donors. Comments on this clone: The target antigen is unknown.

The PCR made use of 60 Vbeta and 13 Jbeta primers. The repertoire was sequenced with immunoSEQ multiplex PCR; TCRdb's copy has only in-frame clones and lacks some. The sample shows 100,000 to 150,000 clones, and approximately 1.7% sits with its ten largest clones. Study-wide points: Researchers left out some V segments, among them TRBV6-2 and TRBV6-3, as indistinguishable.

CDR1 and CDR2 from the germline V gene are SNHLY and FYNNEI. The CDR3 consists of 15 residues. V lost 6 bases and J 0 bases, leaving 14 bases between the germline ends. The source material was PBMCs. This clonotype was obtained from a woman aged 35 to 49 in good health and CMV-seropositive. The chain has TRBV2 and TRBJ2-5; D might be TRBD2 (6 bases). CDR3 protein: CASREWGDYQETQYF. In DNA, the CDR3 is TGTGCCAGCAGGGAGTGGGGGGATTACCAAGAGACCCAGTACTTC.